This entry lists 19 T cell receptor beta chains sequenced from one sample in a study of shared clonotypes between healthy human individuals. The data were produced by immunoSEQ multiplex PCR, yet TCRdb's version contains in-frame clones alone and is incomplete. The table records roughly 2 million clones, 90% to 95% of them present only once. Sequenced sample: naive CD4+ T cells sorted from blood. This sample's subset: CD45RA+ positively selected. Receptor source: a man aged 18 to 29 in good health.

The chain carries TRBV7-9 and TRBJ1-2; tentatively, D is TRBD1 (5 bases). Trimming stripped 7 bases from V and 0 bases from J, with 12 bases between. The germline gives CDR1 SEHNR, CDR2 FQNEAQ (reference sequence). The CDR3 is made up of 14 amino acids. The CDR3 loop is CASIRGDSNYGYTF. The CDR3 nucleotides read TGTGCCAGCATCCGGGGGGATTCTAACTATGGCTACACCTTC. The variable domain in full, with the rest retrieved from reference TRBV7-9 and TRBJ1-2, is DTGVSQNPRHKITKRGQNVTFRCDPISEHNRLYWYRQTLGQGPEFLTYFQNEAQLEKSRLLSDRFSAERPKGSFSTLEIQRTEQGDSAMYLCASIRGDSNYGYTFGSGTRLTVV.

The V and J genes are TRBV7-2 and TRBJ2-5; 9 nucleotides line up with TRBD2. The length of the CDR3 is 17 residues. Losses at the gene ends were 4 bases for V and 3 bases for J; bases not matched to a gene: 12. CDR1 is SGHTA, CDR2 FQGNSA, per germline. The DNA of the CDR3 is TGTGCCAGCAGCTCCCCGCGCCTCCTAGCGGGGAAAGAGACCCAGTACTTC. Protein product: CASSSPRLLAGKETQYF.

This clone has only a few counts. J is TRBJ2-6 and V is TRBV5-1; 10 positions match TRBD2. V trimming: 5 bases; J trimming: 2 bases; junction bases outside the gene matches: 10. Germline V gene data show CDR1 as SGHRS and CDR2 as YFSETQ. The CDR3 has 18 residues. The CDR3 region has the DNA TGCGCCAGCAGGATGGCTAGCGGGAGTCCCACTGGGGCCAACGTCCTGACTTTC. Translated, it gives CASRMASGSPTGANVLTF.

The V and J genes are TRBV5-4 and TRBJ1-2, with 8 bases lining up with TRBD1. The length of the CDR3 is 16 residues. Germline V gene data show CDR1 as SGHNT and CDR2 as YYREEE (reference sequence). V shed 4 bases, J shed 2 bases, and the junction held 10 bases outside the gene matches. The CDR3 sequence is CASSPGLAGGNYGYTF. CDR3 bases: TGTGCCAGCAGCCCTGGGTTAGCAGGGGGCAACTATGGCTACACCTTC.

The chain carries TRBV7-9 and TRBJ2-1, with TRBD2 identical over 10 bases. Germline CDR1 is SEHNR and CDR2 is FQNEAQ (reference sequence). The ends lost 1 base at V and 9 bases at J; junction bases unmatched: 6. CDR3 length: 15 residues. Written as DNA, the CDR3 is TGTGCCAGCAGCTTAGAGGGACTAGCGCCGGGTGAGCAGTTCTTC. Its protein is CASSLEGLAPGEQFF.

V is TRBV19 and J is TRBJ1-2; a possible D gene is TRBD1 (5 bases). Germline V gene sequence: CDR1 LNHDA, CDR2 SQIVND (reference sequence). The ends were cut back, 1 base at V and 4 bases at J, with 16 bases in the middle. The CDR3 covers 16 residues. CDR3 sequence reads: CASSIGSGSGTYGYTF. The CDR3 nucleotides are TGTGCCAGTAGTATAGGGAGCGGGTCGGGGACCTATGGCTACACCTTC.

The chain joins TRBV15 to TRBJ2-3; TRBD1 might be the D (6 bases). The CDR3 sequence is 16 residues long. V was cut by 1 base and J by 1 base, with 12 bases left in between. Germline V lookup: CDR1 LNHNV, CDR2 YYDKDF (reference sequence). CDR3 nucleotides: TGTGCCACCAGCAGAGGGCTACAGGGACGCACAGATACGCAGTATTTT. Its protein is CATSRGLQGRTDTQYF.

J is TRBJ1-6 and V is TRBV10-3, with D possibly being TRBD1 (6 bases). The CDR3 spans 14 residues. Per germline, CDR1 ENHRY and CDR2 SYGVKD. V lost 3 bases to trimming and J lost 7 bases, with 10 bases between them. In DNA, the CDR3 is TGTGCCATCAGTGACAGGGGAGGAAATTCACCCCTCCACTTT. Translation gives CAISDRGGNSPLHF.

The gene calls are TRBV19 and TRBJ2-7, with D possibly TRBD1 on 6 matching bases. Trimming removed 4 bases at V and 5 bases at J, with 15 bases between. Germline lookup yields CDR1 LNHDA and CDR2 SQIVND (reference sequence). This CDR3 has 14 amino acids. Here the CDR3 DNA reads TGTGCCAGTAGTACGACCGGGACAATCCACGAGCAGTACTTC. This encodes CASSTTGTIHEQYF.

The chain carries TRBV12-1 and TRBJ1-5. TRBV12-1 is listed as a pseudogene. The CDR3 covers 14 residues. The CDR3 DNA reads TGTGCCAGCAGACGCGGGGGCGCGGGTCAGCCCCAGCATTTT. Protein product: CASRRGGAGQPQHF.

The genes are TRBV11-2 and TRBJ2-7; D unresolved. The length of the CDR3 is 15 residues. V lost 3 bases to trimming and J lost 2 bases, with 14 bases between them. Germline lookup yields CDR1 SGHAT and CDR2 FQNNGV. The CDR3 here is CASSLGFIDTYEQYF. The CDR3 bases are TGTGCCAGCAGCTTGGGATTCATAGACACCTACGAGCAGTACTTC.

This clone was recorded a few times. V usage is TRBV10-3 and J usage is TRBJ1-1; D is unresolved. There are 13 residues in the CDR3. Germline-derived CDR1 and CDR2 are ENHRY and SYGVKD. The V gene lost 10 bases and the J gene lost 0 bases, with 12 bases spanning the gap. The CDR3 here is CATNMGLNTEAFF. The CDR3 DNA is TGTGCCACTAATATGGGGTTGAACACTGAAGCTTTCTTT.

This clone was counted once. The rearrangement joins TRBV19 to TRBJ2-5, with 7 bases lining up with TRBD1. Germline values: CDR1 LNHDA, CDR2 SQIVND (reference sequence). The CDR3 is 15 residues long. V lost 5 bases and J lost 0; bases outside the gene matches: 6. The CDR3 spells CASSALTGNQETQYF. The CDR3 DNA sequence: TGTGCCAGTAGTGCCCTGACAGGGAACCAAGAGACCCAGTACTTC.

This clone appeared a single time. V is TRBV28 and J is TRBJ1-1; TRBD1 aligns across 7 bases. The germline V gene has CDR1 MDHEN and CDR2 SYDVKM. The CDR3 runs 11 residues. Unmatched junction bases numbered 5, after V lost 6 bases and J lost 10 bases. This chain's CDR3 is CASSGQVGAFF. In nucleotides, the CDR3 is TGTGCCAGCAGCGGACAGGTGGGAGCTTTCTTT.

Concerning this clone: A much larger clone differs by one base, so this may be a read error. The chain has TRBV6-4 and TRBJ2-5; D perhaps matches TRBD2 (6 bases). The CDR3 loop spans 13 amino acids. Germline V CDR1 and CDR2: MRHNA, SNTAGT. Trimming took off 6 bases at V and 1 base at J, with 9 bases between the two ends. CDR3 in DNA: TGTGCCAGCAGCCGGGACTTCCAAGAGACCCAGTACTTC. The encoded protein is CASSRDFQETQYF.

This clone appeared a single time. The chain recombines TRBV5-1 with TRBJ2-3; 8 nucleotides line up with TRBD2. The CDR3 is made up of 15 amino acids. The V gene end was trimmed by 1 base and the J gene end by 6 bases; junction bases not matched to a gene: 7. Germline V gene lookup returns CDR1 SGHRS and CDR2 YFSETQ. The CDR3 is CASSLLGGGPDTQYF. In nucleotides, the CDR3 is TGCGCCAGCAGCTTGTTGGGCGGGGGGCCGGATACGCAGTATTTT.

This sequence joins TRBV30 and TRBJ1-4; 7 nucleotides agree with TRBD1. Trimming cost V 5 bases and J 7 bases; bases outside gene matches: 7. Germline-derived CDR1 and CDR2 are GTSNPN and SVGIG (reference sequence). This CDR3 spans 13 amino acids. In DNA, the CDR3 is TGTGCCTGGGCTAACAGGGGAGGTGAAAAACTGTTTTTT. This translates into CAWANRGGEKLFF.

This clone was seen just once. V and J are TRBV6-1 and TRBJ1-2; D is uncertain. The CDR3 length is 16 residues. The germline CDR1 and CDR2 sequences are MNHNS and SASEGT. The V end lost 2 bases, the J end lost 7 bases, and 20 bases lay between the germline ends. The CDR3: CASSERKGASGSGYTF. CDR3 bases: TGTGCCAGCAGTGAAAGAAAAGGCGCATCGGGGAGTGGCTACACCTTC.

The chain employs TRBV27 and TRBJ1-5; tentatively, D is TRBD1 (5 bases). The CDR3 totals 15 residues. The V end was cut by 3 bases, the J end by 6 bases, with 15 bases between. The germline CDR1 and CDR2 sequences are MNHEY and SMNVEV (reference sequence). The CDR3 coding sequence is TGTGCCAGCAGTTTCGACGGGACCGTCAGTCAGCCCCAGCATTTT. It encodes CASSFDGTVSQPQHF.